The clone carrying this T cell receptor beta chain showed up just a few times. These data originate in a study of blood T cell repertoires in COVID-19. Overall study: Sources were T cells, B-cell-depleted T cells, or PBMCs; the material itself was cDNA or gDNA.

Methods used by the authors: Quantification of nucleated cells was approximated via reference gene primer amplification. The assay was immunoSEQ multiplex PCR, and TCRdb's table has in-frame clones only and misses some. The V and J calls and clone size were taken over from that table, and D and trimming were inferred from the DNA. The data hold about 240,000 clones, with around 88% observed a single time. The CDR3 totals 16 residues. The V gene lost 1 base and the J gene lost 9 bases, with 16 bases spanning the gap. The germline V gene encodes CDR1 LGHNA and CDR2 YSLEER. The chain combines TRBV4-3 with TRBJ1-6; possibly TRBD1 for D (5 bases). The sequence came from a man older than 75 with acute or convalescent COVID-19. The sequenced material came from peripheral blood. The CDR3 here is CASSQAAQGDGSPLHF. DNA for the CDR3: TGCGCCAGCAGCCAAGCGGCGCAAGGGGATGGTTCACCCCTCCACTTT.